This T cell receptor beta chain was sequenced in a study of cytomegalovirus exposure and HLA in healthy donors. It was with 60 Vbeta and 13 Jbeta primers that the PCR ran. Data came from immunoSEQ multiplex PCR; TCRdb stores just in-frame clones and leaves some out. The sample has tens of thousands of clones, around three quarters seen once; the top ten hold under 1.2%. A remark on this clone: Its specificity is not known.

The CDR3 runs 16 residues. Study findings and constraints: Within the data, a cluster of highly shared sequence variants was likely a sequencing artifact.

The specimen sequenced was PBMCs. This TCR was recovered from a male donor in good health and CMV-seronegative. This chain joins TRBV21-1 and TRBJ2-1; TRBD2, as called in the table, went unchecked against the DNA. TRBV21-1 is recorded as a pseudogene. The CDR3 is CASSDKREWSYNEQFF. DNA for the CDR3: TGTGCCAGCAGTGACAAGCGGGAGTGGTCCTACAATGAGCAGTTCTTC.